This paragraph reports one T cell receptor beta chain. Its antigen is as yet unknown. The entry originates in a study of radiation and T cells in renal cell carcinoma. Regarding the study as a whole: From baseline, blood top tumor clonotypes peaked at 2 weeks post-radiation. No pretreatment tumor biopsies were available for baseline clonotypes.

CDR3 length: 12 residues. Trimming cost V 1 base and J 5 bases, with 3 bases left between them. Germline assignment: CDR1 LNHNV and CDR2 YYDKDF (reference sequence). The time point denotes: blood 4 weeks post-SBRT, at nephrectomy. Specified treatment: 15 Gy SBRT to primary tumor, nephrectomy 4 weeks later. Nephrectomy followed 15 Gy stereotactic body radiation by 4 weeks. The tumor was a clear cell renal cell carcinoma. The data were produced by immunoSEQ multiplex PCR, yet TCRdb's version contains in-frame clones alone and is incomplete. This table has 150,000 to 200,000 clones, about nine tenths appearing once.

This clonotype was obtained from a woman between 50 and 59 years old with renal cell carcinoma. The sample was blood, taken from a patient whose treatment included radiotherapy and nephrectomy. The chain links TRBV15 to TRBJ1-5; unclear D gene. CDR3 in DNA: TGTGCCACCAGCAGAGGGGATCAGCCCCAGCATTTT. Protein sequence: CATSRGDQPQHF.